This T cell receptor beta chain was found in a study of CD8 T cells in Susac syndrome. Broader study findings: It was acknowledged by the study that relatively few individuals were included in its TCR sequencing and HLA analysis.

The authors carried out high-throughput sequencing of TCR beta. They applied it to CD8+ and CD4+ T cells obtained from blood. Purification of the CD8+ and CD4+ T cells relied on negative isolation, and TEMRA cells underwent FACS enrichment. On this clonotype: Antigen: not known.

With random hexamers, reverse transcription was performed on about 0.5 to 1 ug of RNA. Multiplex immunoSEQ PCR targeted 54 Vbeta and 13 Jbeta TCR beta segments. One entry per CDR3 protein results from TCRdb running MiXCR on the immunoSEQ multiplex PCR reads. The data contain some 170,000 distinct CDR3 sequences, over 85% of them singletons. Germline V CDR1 and CDR2: SGHTA, FQGTGA. This CDR3 contains 14 residues. With 2 bases removed from V and 2 bases from J, the gap between germline ends came to 9 bases. Sample: CD4+ T cells from PBMCs. This TCR came from a human donor in good health. This chain connects TRBV7-3 to TRBJ2-5, with D perhaps matching TRBD1 (5 bases). Here the CDR3 DNA reads TGTGCCAGCAGCTTATCTGGGGCTCAAGAGACCCAGTACTTC. Amino acids: CASSLSGAQETQYF.